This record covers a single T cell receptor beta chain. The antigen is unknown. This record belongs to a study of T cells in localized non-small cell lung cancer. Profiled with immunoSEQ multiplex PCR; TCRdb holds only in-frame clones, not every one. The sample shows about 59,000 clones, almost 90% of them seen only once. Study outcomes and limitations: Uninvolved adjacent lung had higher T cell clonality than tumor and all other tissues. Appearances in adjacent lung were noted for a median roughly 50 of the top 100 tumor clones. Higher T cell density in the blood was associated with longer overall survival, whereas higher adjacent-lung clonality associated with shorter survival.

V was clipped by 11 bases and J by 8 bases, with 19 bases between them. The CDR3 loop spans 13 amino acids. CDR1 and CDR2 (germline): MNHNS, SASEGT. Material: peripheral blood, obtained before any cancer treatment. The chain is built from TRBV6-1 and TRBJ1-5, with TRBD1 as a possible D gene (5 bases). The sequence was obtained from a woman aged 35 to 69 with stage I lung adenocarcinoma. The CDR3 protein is CASSTGTAEPQHF. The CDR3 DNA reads TGTGCCTCCTCTACGGGGACCGCAGAGCCCCAGCATTTT.